This TCR beta chain is drawn from a study of Ad26.COV2.S vaccination and SARS-CoV-2 variants. TCRdb keeps only in-frame clones here, not all; method: immunoSEQ multiplex PCR. The table shows approximately 420,000 clones, with roughly 90% occurring only once. This CDR3 has 14 residues. Germline V gene lookup returns CDR1 SGHDN and CDR2 FVKESK. Trimming left V 1 base short and J 4 bases short, with 11 bases between. Treatment noted: roughly 18 received Ad26.COV2.S at low or high dose, single or two shots; a few received placebo; per-sample allocation not given. The samples were gathered on day 63 after the first injection of vaccine or placebo.

The TCR sequence derives from a person between 18 and 65 years old who received the Ad26.COV2.S COVID-19 vaccine or a placebo. This chain joins TRBV14 and TRBJ2-7; D unclear. Material: peripheral blood, obtained in a trial of Ad26.COV2.S vaccine versus placebo. The chain's CDR3 is CASSQGKSRYEQYF. The CDR3 DNA follows: TGTGCCAGCAGCCAAGGAAAGTCACGATACGAGCAGTACTTC.